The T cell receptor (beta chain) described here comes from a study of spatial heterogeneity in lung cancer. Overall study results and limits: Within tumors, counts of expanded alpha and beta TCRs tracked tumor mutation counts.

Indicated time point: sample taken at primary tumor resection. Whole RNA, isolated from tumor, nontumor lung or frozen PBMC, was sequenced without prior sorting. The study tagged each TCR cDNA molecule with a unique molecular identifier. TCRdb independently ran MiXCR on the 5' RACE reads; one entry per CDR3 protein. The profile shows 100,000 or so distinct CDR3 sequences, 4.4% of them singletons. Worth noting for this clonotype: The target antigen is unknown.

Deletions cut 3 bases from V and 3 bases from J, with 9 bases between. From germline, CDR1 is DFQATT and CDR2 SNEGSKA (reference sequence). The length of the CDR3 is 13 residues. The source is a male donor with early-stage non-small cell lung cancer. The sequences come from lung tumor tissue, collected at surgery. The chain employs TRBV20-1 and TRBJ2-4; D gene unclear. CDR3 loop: CSARAHGKNIQYF. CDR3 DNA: TGCAGTGCTAGGGCCCACGGCAAAAACATTCAGTACTTC.